The present T cell receptor (beta chain) was sequenced within a study of Graves' ophthalmopathy and Graves' hyperthyroidism listed by TCRdb under 2018. Regarding the complete study: Peripheral blood was collected at initial diagnosis, prior to any treatment. To explore V-J signatures that distinguish ophthalmopathy from hyperthyroidism, a discovery set of 100 patients was enrolled, made up of around 40 with ophthalmopathy and 57 with stable hyperthyroidism. In total, 135 blood samples were TCR-sequenced: 40 to 45 ophthalmopathy, 80 or so hyperthyroidism and some 17 hyperthyroidism-to-ophthalmopathy patients. An independent validation cohort comprised 18 hyperthyroidism patients and 15 to 17 patients who later progressed from hyperthyroidism to ophthalmopathy. The study used signatures of the TCR beta repertoire to tell Graves' ophthalmopathy apart from Graves' hyperthyroidism and to predict which patients would progress to ophthalmopathy. After sampling, hyperthyroidism patients received methimazole starting at 30 mg daily, and ophthalmopathy patients received high-dose intravenous methylprednisolone. In roughly six hyperthyroidism patients, T-cell repertoires of thyroid tissue and blood were compared.

The CDR3 runs 12 residues from the cysteine to the phenylalanine. The CDR3 DNA has 36 bases and is translated from base 1. According to the germline V gene, CDR1 reads KGHDR and CDR2 reads SFDVKD. Details on this clonotype: Its antigen is still unknown. Compared with germline, one end of the junction differs, possibly owing to a read error.

Hyperthyroidism was defined as stable when no progression to ophthalmopathy occurred within 18 months of follow-up. The hyperthyroidism patients were 18 to 65 years old and newly diagnosed, with a disease duration of less than 2 months. Patients with other autoimmune diseases, uncontrolled infections, pregnancy or lactation were excluded from the study. Clinical symptoms, serum thyroxine, TRAb, thyroid ultrasound and orbital computed tomography were used for diagnosis. PBMCs were isolated from about 9.1 ml of fresh peripheral blood by Ficoll-Paque density gradient centrifugation. Total RNA was extracted using Trizol reagent, and RNA quality was checked on an Agilent 2100 Bioanalyzer. Overall study results and their limits: Ophthalmopathy was separated from stable hyperthyroidism by the 13-signature model with 85% to 90% sensitivity and about 81% specificity in cross-validation and with 80%/75% in the test set. No statistical method was used to predetermine the sample size, and group allocation was not hidden from the investigators. In validation, the model predicted ophthalmopathy progression with less than 71% sensitivity and roughly 72% specificity; fewer than 15 predicted patients were CT-confirmed with GO in a median of around 6.5 months. Among expanded thyroid clonotypes with frequency above 0.001, most also showed up in blood, which suggests that blood repertoires may reflect the thyroid immune response.

For repertoire sequencing, TCR beta CDR3 regions were amplified from RNA transcripts. The first round was an RT-PCR using HTBI primers with the Qiagen OneStep RT-PCR kit, and this first round was followed by a second-round multiplex PCR, then size selection and purification. Libraries were sequenced on an Illumina HiSeq2000 using paired-end 100 bp reads. Per the original workflow: SOAPnuke was used for read processing, and reads with adapters, uncalled bases, a mean Phred below 15, or no exact constant-primer or identifier match were discarded. COPE v1.2.5 was used to merge the high-quality paired reads. Each unique nucleotide sequence was defined as a clonotype, and clonotypes were aligned to IMGT TRB V, D and J references with MiTCR v1.1. Only V-J combinations with frequency above 0.0001 were analysed, covering approximately 99% of repertoires. For each V-J combination, a TCR clonal expansion and chaos score was defined as the ratio of F50 clonal expansion to chaos observed in the TCRdist matrix. Features were reduced by Welch's t-statistics and random forest to around 13 V-J combinations, which fed a naive Bayes classifier. The similarity between thyroid and blood repertoires was quantified using the Morisita-Horn index. TCRdb reanalyzed the raw reads on its own, using fastp at Q25 for trimming and MiXCR for clone calling, and kept in-frame beta chains. One record per CDR3 amino acid sequence lists the most common genes and DNA. For this entry, the V and J calls and clone size follow TCRdb and not the study's own pipeline. The table for this sample lists around 36,000 distinct CDR3 sequences; approximately 55% of them were counted only once. Of the sample, roughly 24% is held by the ten largest clones.

The V and J genes are TRBV24-1 and TRBJ1-1; confidence is insufficient to name the D gene. The clonotype originates from an adult woman with stable Graves' hyperthyroidism. The specimen was peripheral blood. The sequenced DNA: TGTGCCACCCAGTCCGCGACCACTGATTTTTTTTTT. Its amino acids are CATQSATTDFFF.